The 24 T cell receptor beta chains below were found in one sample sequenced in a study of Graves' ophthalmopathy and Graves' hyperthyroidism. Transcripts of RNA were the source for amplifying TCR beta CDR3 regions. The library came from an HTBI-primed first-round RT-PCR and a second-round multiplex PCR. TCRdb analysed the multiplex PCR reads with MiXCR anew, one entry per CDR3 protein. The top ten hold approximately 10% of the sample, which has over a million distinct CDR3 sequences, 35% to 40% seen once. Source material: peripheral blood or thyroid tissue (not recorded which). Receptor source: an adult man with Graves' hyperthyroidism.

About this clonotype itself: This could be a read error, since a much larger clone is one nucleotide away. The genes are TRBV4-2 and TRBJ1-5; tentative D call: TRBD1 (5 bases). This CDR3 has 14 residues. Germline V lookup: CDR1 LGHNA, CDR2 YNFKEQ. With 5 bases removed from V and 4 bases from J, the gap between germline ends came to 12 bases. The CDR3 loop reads CASSVVQGNQPQHF. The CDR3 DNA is TGTGCCAGCAGCGTGGTCCAGGGAAATCAGCCCCAGCATTTT.

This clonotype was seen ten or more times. The CDR3 DNA reads TGCGCCAGCAACGTGAGAGGGGAAGCTTTCTTT. Protein product: CASNVRGEAFF. The chain recombines TRBV5-1 with TRBJ1-1, with unresolved D. The germline V gene has CDR1 SGHRS and CDR2 YFSETQ. The CDR3 spans 11 residues. Trimming shortened V by 6 bases and J by 8 bases, and 11 bases separated the two germline ends.

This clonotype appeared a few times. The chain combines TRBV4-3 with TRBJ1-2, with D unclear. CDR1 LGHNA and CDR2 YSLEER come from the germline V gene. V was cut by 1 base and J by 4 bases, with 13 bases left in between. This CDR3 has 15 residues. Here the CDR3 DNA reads TGCGCCAGCAGCCAAGTTCAGGATATGGTCTATGGCTACACCTTC. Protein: CASSQVQDMVYGYTF.

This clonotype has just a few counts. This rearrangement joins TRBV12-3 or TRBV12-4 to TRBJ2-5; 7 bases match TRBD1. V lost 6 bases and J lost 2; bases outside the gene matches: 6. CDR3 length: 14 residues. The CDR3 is CASRPGGTQETQYF. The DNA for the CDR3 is TGTGCCAGCAGACCAGGGGGTACACAAGAGACCCAGTACTTC.

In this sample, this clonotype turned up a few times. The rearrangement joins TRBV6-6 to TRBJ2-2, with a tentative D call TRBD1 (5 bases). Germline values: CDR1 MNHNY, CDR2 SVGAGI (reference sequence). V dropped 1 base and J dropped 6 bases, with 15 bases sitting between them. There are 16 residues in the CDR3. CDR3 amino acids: CASSYLGREYSGELFF. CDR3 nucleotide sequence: TGTGCCAGCAGTTACTTGGGCAGGGAATATTCCGGGGAGCTGTTTTTT.

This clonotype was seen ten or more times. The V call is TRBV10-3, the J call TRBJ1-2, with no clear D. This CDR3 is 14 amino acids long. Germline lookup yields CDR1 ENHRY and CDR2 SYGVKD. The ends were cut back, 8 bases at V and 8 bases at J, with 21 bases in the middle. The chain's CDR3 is CAIVGDLGKLGYTF. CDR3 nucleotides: TGTGCCATCGTCGGCGACCTGGGGAAGTTGGGCTACACCTTC.

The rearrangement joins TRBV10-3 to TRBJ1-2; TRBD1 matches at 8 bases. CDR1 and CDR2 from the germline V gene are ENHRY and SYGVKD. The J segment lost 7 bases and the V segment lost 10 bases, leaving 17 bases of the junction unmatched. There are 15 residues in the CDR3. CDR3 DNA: TGTGCCAGTCGAGGACAGGGTGCTAAGGCCTGTGGCTACACCTTC. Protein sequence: CASRGQGAKACGYTF.

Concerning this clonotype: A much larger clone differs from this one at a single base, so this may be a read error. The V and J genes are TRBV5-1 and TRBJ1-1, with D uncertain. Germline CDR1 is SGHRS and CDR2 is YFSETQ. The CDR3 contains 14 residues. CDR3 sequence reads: CASRSGGMNAEAFF. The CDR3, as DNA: TGCGCCAGTAGATCCGGCGGAATGAACGCTGAAGCTTTCTTT.

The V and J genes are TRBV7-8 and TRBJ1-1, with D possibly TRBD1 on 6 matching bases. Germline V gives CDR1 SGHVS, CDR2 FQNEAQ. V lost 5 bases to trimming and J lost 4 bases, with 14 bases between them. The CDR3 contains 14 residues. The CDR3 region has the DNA TGTGCCAGCAGCCTTACTCCCAGGGGCACTGAAGCTTTCTTT. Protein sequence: CASSLTPRGTEAFF.

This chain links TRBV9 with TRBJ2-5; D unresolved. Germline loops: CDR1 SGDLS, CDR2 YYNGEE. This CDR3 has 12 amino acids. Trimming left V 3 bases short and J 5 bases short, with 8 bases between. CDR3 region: CASSAVVETQYF. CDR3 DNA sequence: TGTGCCAGCAGCGCGGTCGTCGAGACCCAGTACTTC.

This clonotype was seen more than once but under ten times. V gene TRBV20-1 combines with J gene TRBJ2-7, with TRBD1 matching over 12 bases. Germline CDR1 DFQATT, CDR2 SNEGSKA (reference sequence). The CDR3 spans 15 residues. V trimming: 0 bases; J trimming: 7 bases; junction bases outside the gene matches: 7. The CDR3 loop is CSARDPGTGGGEQYF. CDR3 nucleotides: TGCAGTGCTAGAGATCCGGGGACAGGGGGCGGGGAGCAGTACTTC.

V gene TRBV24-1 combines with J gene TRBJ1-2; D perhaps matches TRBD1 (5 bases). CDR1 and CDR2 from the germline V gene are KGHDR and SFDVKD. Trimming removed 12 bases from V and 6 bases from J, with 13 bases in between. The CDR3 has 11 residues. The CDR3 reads CALGTRDGYTF. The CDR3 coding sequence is TGTGCCCTGGGGACTCGGGATGGCTACACCTTC.

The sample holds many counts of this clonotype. The CDR3: CASSPSPASYNSPLHF. The CDR3 nucleotides are TGTGCCAGCAGCCCCAGCCCGGCCAGCTATAATTCACCCCTCCACTTT. The gene calls are TRBV7-6 and TRBJ1-6; D ambiguous. With 5 bases removed from V and 3 bases from J, the gap between germline ends came to 14 bases. The germline gives CDR1 SGHVS, CDR2 FNYEAQ. The CDR3 is 16 amino acids.

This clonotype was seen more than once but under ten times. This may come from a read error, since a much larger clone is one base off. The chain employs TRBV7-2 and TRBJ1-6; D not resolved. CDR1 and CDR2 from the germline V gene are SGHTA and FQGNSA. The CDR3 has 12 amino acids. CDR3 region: CASSHLNSPPHF. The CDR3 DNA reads TGTGCCAGCAGCCACCTGAACTCACCCCCCCACTTT. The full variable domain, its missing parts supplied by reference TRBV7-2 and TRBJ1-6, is GAGVSQSPSNKVTEKGKDVELRCDPISGHTALYWYRQSLGQGLEFLIYFQGNSAPDKSGLPSDRFSAERTGGSVSTLTIQRTQQEDSAVYLCASSHLNSPPHFGNGTRLTVT.

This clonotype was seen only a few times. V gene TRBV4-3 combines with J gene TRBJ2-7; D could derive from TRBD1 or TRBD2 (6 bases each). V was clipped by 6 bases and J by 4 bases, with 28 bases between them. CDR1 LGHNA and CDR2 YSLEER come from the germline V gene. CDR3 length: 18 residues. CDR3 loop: CASRPTRGEPPSRYEQYF. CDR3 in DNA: TGCGCCAGCAGACCCACAAGGGGGGAGCCTCCCTCGAGGTACGAGCAGTACTTC.

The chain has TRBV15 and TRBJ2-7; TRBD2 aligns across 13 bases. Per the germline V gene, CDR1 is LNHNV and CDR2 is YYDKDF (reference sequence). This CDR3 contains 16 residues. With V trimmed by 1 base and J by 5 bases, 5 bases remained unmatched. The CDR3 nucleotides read TGTGCCACCAGCAGAGTCGGACTAGCGGGGGCCCACGAGCAGTACTTC. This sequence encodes CATSRVGLAGAHEQYF.

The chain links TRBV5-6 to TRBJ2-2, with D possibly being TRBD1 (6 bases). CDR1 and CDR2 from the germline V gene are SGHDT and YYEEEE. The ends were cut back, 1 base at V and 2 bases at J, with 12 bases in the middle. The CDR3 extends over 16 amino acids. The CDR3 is CASSLMGTHNTGELFF. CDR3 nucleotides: TGTGCCAGCAGCTTGATGGGGACACATAACACCGGGGAGCTGTTTTTT.

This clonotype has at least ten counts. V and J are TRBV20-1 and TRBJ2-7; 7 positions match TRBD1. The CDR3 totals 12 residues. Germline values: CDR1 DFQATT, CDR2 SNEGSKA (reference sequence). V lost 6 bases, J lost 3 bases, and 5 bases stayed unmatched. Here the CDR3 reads CSANDRDYEQYF. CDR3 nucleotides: TGCAGTGCGAATGACAGGGACTACGAGCAGTACTTC.

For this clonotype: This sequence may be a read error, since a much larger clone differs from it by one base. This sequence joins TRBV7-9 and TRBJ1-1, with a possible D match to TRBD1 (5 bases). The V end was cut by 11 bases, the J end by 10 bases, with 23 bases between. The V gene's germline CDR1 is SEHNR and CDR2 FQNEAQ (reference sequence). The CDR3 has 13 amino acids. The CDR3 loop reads CAGIREHLKGAFF. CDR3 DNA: TGTGCCGGCATCAGGGAGCACTTAAAGGGAGCTTTCTTT.

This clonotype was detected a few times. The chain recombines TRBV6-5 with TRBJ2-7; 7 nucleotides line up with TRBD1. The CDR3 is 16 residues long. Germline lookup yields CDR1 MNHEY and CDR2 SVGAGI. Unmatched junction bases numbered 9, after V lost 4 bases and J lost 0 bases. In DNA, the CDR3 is TGTGCCAGCAGTTCGTCAGACAGGGCTCCCTCCTACGAGCAGTACTTC. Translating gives CASSSSDRAPSYEQYF.

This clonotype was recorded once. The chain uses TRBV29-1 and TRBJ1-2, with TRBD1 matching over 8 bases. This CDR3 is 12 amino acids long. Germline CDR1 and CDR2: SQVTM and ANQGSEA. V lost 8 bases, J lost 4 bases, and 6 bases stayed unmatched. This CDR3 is CSRDGQGYGYTF. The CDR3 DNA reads TGCAGCAGAGACGGACAGGGCTATGGCTACACCTTC.

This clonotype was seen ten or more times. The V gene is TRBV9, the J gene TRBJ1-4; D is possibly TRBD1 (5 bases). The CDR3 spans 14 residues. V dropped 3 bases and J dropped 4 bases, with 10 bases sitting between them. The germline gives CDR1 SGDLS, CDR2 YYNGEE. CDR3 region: CASSAWDVNEKLFF. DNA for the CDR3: TGTGCCAGCAGCGCCTGGGACGTTAATGAAAAACTGTTTTTT.

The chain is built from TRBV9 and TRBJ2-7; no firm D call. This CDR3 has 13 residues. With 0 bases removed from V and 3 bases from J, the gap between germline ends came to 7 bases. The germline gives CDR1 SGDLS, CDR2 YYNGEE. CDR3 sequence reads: CASSVGPGYEQYF. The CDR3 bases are TGTGCCAGCAGCGTAGGCCCAGGCTACGAGCAGTACTTC.

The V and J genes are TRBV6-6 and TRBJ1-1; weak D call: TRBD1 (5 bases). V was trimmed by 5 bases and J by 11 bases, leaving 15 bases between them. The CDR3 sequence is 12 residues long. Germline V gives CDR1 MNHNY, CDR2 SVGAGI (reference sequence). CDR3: CASSGSGLRAFF. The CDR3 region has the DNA TGTGCCAGCAGTGGATCGGGACTTCGGGCTTTCTTT.